Listed here is a single T cell receptor beta chain. Its specificity is not known. The germline V gene has CDR1 SGHNT and CDR2 YENEEA. The CDR3 is 15 amino acids. V lost 6 bases and J lost 3, with 16 bases in between. These data originate in a study of post-analysis software for immune sequencing data. Study conclusions and caveats: The study found TRBV5-6, TRBV5-1 and TRBV20-1 among roughly 5 TRBV segments more frequent in patients than controls.

Tagging with unique molecular identifiers was a feature of the TCR beta cDNA libraries. TCRdb re-derived calls from the PCR reads in MiXCR, one entry per CDR3 protein. The sample carries about 540,000 distinct CDR3 sequences, less than 40% recorded once. The clonotype was recovered from a girl aged 2-17 years with multiple sclerosis. Sequencing was carried out using blood. The chain links TRBV11-3 to TRBJ2-3; weak D call: TRBD2 (5 bases). The CDR3 here is CASSHTSGMTDTQYF. The CDR3, as DNA: TGTGCCAGCAGTCATACCTCCGGGATGACAGATACGCAGTATTTT. Full variable domain (rest looked up from reference TRBV11-3 and TRBJ2-3): EAGVVQSPRYKIIEKKQPVAFWCNPISGHNTLYWYLQNLGQGPELLIRYENEEAVDDSQLPKDRFSAERLKGVDSTLKIQPAELGDSAVYLCASSHTSGMTDTQYFGPGTRLTVL.